This paragraph covers one T cell receptor beta chain sequence. Germline V gene data show CDR1 as ENHRY and CDR2 as SYGVKD. V shed 8 bases and J 5 bases; nucleotides not matched to a gene: 1. The length of the CDR3 is 11 residues. This record belongs to a study of blood T cell repertoires in COVID-19. The wider study: Samples of COVID-19 (acute and convalescent) were obtained from the United States, Italy and Spain. T cells, B-cell-depleted T cells, or PBMCs provided the cDNA or gDNA that served as material.

The repertoire was sequenced with immunoSEQ multiplex PCR; TCRdb's copy has only in-frame clones and lacks some. This sample has 100,000 to 150,000 clones, with 65% to 85% found just once. The receptor was isolated from a man older than 75 with active or convalescent COVID-19. The chain uses TRBV10-3 and TRBJ2-7; 9 nucleotides line up with TRBD1. The source material was peripheral blood. The CDR3 DNA sequence: TGTGCCATCCGGGACAGGGACGAGCAGTACTTC. It is translated as CAIRDRDEQYF.